This T cell receptor (beta chain) was profiled in a study of vaccination and CD4 T cells after COVID-19. At the level of the study: Of the convalescent patients, who were SARS-CoV-2 positive by nasal swab PCR, about ten had mild and one severe disease.

The CDR3 totals 13 residues. Germline CDR1 MNHEY, CDR2 SVGEGT. Deletions cut 1 base from V and 2 bases from J, with 3 bases between. Oncomine TCR Beta short-read sequencing was applied to DNA from cultured CD4+ T cells. Genomic DNA was taken out of cultured CD4+ T cells by extraction. Each CDR3 protein gets one entry after TCRdb re-called the PCR reads with MiXCR. The profile shows approximately 19,000 distinct CDR3 sequences, less than 55% of them singletons. Turning to this clonotype: The antigen remains unidentified.

Treatment given: approximately 9-day PBMC culture with coronavirus spike peptide pools or control peptides (ViraFEST assay). The sample consisted of CD4+ T cells from blood, cultured in vitro, taken before SARS-CoV-2 vaccination. The TCR was taken from a human donor who had recovered from COVID-19. This chain uses TRBV6-2 or TRBV6-3 with TRBJ1-5; D uncertain. DNA for the CDR3: TGTGCCAGCAGTTACTGGGGCAATCAGCCCCAGCATTTT. Translation gives CASSYWGNQPQHF.